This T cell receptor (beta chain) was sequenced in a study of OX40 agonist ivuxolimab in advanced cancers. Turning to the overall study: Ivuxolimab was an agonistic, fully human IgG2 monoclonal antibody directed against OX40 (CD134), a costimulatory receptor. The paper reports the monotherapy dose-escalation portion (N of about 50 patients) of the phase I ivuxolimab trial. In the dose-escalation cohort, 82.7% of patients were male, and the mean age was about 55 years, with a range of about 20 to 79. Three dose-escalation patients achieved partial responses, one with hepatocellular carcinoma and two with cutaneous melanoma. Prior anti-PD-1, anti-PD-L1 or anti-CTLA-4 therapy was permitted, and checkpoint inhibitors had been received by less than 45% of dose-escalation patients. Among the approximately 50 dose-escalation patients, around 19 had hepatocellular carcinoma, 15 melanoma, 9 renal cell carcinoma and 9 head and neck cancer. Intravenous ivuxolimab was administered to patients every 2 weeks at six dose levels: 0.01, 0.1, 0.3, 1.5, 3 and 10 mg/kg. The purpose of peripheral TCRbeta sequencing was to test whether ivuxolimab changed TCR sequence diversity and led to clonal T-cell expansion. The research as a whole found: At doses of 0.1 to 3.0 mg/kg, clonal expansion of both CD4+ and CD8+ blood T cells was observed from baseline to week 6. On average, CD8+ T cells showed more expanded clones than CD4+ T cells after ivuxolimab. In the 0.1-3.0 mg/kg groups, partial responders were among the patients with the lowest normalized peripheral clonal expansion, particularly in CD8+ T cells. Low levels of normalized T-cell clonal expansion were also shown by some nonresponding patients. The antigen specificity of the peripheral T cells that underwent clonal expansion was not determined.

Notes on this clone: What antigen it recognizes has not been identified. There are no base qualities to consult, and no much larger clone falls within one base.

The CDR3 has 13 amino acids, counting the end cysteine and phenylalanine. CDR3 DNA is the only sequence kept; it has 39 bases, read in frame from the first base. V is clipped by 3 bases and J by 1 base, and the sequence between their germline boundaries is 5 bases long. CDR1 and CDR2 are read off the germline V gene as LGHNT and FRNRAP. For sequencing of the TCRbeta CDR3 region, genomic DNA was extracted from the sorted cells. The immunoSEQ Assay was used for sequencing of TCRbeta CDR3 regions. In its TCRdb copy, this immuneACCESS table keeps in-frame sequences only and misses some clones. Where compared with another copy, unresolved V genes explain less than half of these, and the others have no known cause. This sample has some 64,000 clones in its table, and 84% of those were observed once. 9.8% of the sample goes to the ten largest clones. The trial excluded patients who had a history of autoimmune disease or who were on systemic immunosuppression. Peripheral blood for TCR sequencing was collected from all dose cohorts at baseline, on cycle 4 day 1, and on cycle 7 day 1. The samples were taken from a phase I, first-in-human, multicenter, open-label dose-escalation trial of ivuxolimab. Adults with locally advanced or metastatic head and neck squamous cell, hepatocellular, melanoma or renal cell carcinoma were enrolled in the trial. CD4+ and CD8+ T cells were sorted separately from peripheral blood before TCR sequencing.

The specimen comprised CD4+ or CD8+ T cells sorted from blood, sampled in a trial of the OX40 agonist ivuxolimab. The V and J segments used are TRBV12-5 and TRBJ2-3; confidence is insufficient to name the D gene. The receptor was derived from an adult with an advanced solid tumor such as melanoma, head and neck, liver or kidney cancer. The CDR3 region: CASGLSGTDTQYF. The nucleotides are TGTGCTAGTGGTTTAAGTGGCACAGATACGCAGTATTTT.